This T cell receptor (beta chain) was identified in a study of blood T cell repertoires in COVID-19. Study-wide background: In each case, the material was cDNA or gDNA derived from T cells, B-cell-depleted T cells, or PBMCs.

Germline V lookup: CDR1 SGHTA, CDR2 FQGNSA. The CDR3 length is 13 residues. Germline trimming cut 5 bases from V and 2 bases from J; bases unmatched to any gene: 0. TCRdb's table, derived via immunoSEQ multiplex PCR, lists solely in-frame clones and lacks some. The data hold under 200,000 clones, with 70% to 90% observed a single time. The chain recombines TRBV7-2 with TRBJ1-3, with 7 bases identical to TRBD1. Material: peripheral blood. The origin of this receptor is a man in his forties who had recovered from COVID-19. CDR3 coding DNA: TGTGCCAGCAGCACAGGGGCTGGAAACACCATATATTTT. Protein sequence: CASSTGAGNTIYF.